This TCR beta chain derives from a study of blood T cell repertoires in COVID-19 (dated by TCRdb to the early 2020s). Study-wide context: The collaborator samples originated in the United States, Italy and Spain and spanned the acute and convalescent phases of COVID-19. The material from the prospective study consisted of cDNA or gDNA derived from T cells, B-cell-depleted T cells, or PBMCs. Subjects who had been exposed to COVID-19, were actively infected with it, or had recovered from it provided the deeply sampled blood TCRbeta repertoires that made up the dataset. The repertoires were released in a freely available public database meant as a resource for research on the immune response to SARS-CoV-2. The samples were drawn from the first 160 participants of the ongoing ImmuneRACE study and from some 1,300 subjects provided by 6 global collaborators. The sample metadata nearly always contained a de-identified subject ID, COVID-19 status, age in years and sex. Where available, HLA class I and class II types were taken from metadata supplied by the sample provider and were not determined by assay-based typing. Overall study results and their limits: The quantity of clinical and demographic metadata differed by source and by participant and was supplied without curation.

TCRbeta CDR3 regions were amplified from genomic DNA by means of the immunoSEQ Assay, a bias-controlled multiplex PCR. On the authors' methods: Within the assay, amplification of reference gene primers was used to estimate how many nucleated cells each sample contained. To quantify the absolute abundance of each unique TCRbeta CDR3 rearrangement, sequence reads were collapsed and filtered. Productive Simpson clonality was computed per sample as the square root of Simpson's diversity index over productive rearrangements. The source is immuneACCESS, and TCRdb retained only in-frame sequences with V and J called. Part of the clones is not carried over; for the studies checked, unresolved V genes explain less than half of this, and the remainder is unexplained. V, J and clone size reflect that table, while D and trimming were determined from the DNA. This sample lists approximately 300,000 clones; around four fifths were detected once. Together, the top ten hold roughly 1.2% of the sample.

With respect to this clone: The specificity of this receptor is unknown. Nothing much larger sits one base from this clone, and base qualities are not available.

The collaborating institutions used their own protocols to collect whole blood in K2EDTA tubes. Collaborator samples were shipped for TCRbeta analysis as frozen whole blood, isolated PBMCs, or DNA extracted from either sample type. From its cysteine to its phenylalanine, the CDR3 spans 16 amino acids. Just CDR3 DNA is preserved here, 48 bases in frame from base 1. CDR1 SEHNR and CDR2 FQNEAQ are derived from the germline V gene (reference sequence). Trimming removed 5 bases from V and 0 bases from J, leaving 14 bases between the germline ends. The V gene is TRBV7-9 and the J gene is TRBJ1-3; a weak D assignment points to TRBD1 (5 bases agree). Source material: peripheral blood. This TCR derives from a woman aged 50 to 60 with acute or convalescent COVID-19. The CDR3 corresponds to CASSSLRGSSGNTIYF. DNA sequence: TGTGCCAGCAGCAGCCTCCGGGGGTCCTCTGGAAACACCATATATTTT.